A single sample is the source of the 26 T cell receptor beta chains below, sequenced in a study of T-cell reconstitution after alpha-beta-depleted transplantation in children. The TCRbeta library incorporated unique molecular identifiers. MiXCR, run by TCRdb on the PCR reads, gives a single entry per CDR3 protein. The profile shows over 450,000 distinct CDR3 sequences, more than 9% of them singletons. Specimen: PBMCs, collected before TCRalphabeta/CD19-depleted stem cell transplant. The receptors were gathered from a child aged 2-15 years with inherited bone marrow failure, due to receive a stem cell transplant.

The chain is built from TRBV7-9 and TRBJ2-1, with TRBD2 matching over 7 bases. Germline values: CDR1 SEHNR, CDR2 FQNEAQ (reference sequence). The CDR3 is 12 amino acids. Germline trimming cut 5 bases from V and 16 bases from J; bases unmatched to any gene: 11. CDR3 sequence reads: CASSPGGTNPFF. The CDR3 DNA reads TGTGCCAGCAGCCCCGGGGGGACTAACCCATTCTTC.

The V gene is TRBV20-1, the J gene TRBJ1-3; the D is unclear. The CDR3 sequence is 18 residues long. Trimming stripped 2 bases from V and 1 base from J, with 21 bases between. Germline V gene lookup returns CDR1 DFQATT and CDR2 SNEGSKA (reference sequence). The CDR3 DNA reads as TGCAGTGCTAGACCCCGCGAAATGGGAGGGAGATCTGGAAACACCATATATTTT. Translated, it gives CSARPREMGGRSGNTIYF.

The rearrangement links TRBV29-1 to TRBJ2-5; D may be TRBD2 (5 bases). The CDR3 is 13 residues long. Trimming shortened V by 7 bases and J by 3 bases, and 15 bases separated the two germline ends. CDR1 and CDR2 (germline): SQVTM, ANQGSEA. The CDR3 bases are TGCAGCGCCCCAAGCCGGGGAGAAGAGACCCAGTACTTC. Translation gives CSAPSRGEETQYF.

Remarks on this clonotype: Possible read error: a much larger clone is one base away. V usage is TRBV30 and J usage is TRBJ2-5; 10 bases are shared with TRBD2. This CDR3 comprises 14 residues. Germline V lookup: CDR1 GTSNPN, CDR2 SVGIG (reference sequence). The CDR3 here is CAWNGLADWETHYF. Here the CDR3 DNA reads TGTGCCTGGAACGGACTAGCGGACTGGGAGACCCATTACTTC.

This clonotype was seen repeatedly, ten times or more. The gene calls are TRBV6-6 and TRBJ1-1, with TRBD1 as a possible D gene (5 bases). The CDR3 runs to 12 residues. The germline V gene encodes CDR1 MNHNY and CDR2 SVGAGI (reference sequence). Trimming took 8 bases from V and 5 from J, leaving 12 bases between them. Written as DNA, the CDR3 is TGTGCCAGCCTTCCCGGGGGGACTGAAGCTTTCTTT. Its protein is CASLPGGTEAFF.

This clonotype was observed many times. The rearrangement uses TRBV4-3 and TRBJ2-1, with D unclear. Germline V gene lookup returns CDR1 LGHNA and CDR2 YSLEER. Trimming cost V 4 bases and J 4 bases, with 11 bases left between them. The CDR3 has 14 residues. DNA for the CDR3: TGCGCCAGCAGCCCCTCGGCGCTTTACAATGAGCAGTTCTTC. Residues: CASSPSALYNEQFF.

At least ten counts were recorded for this clonotype. The rearrangement uses TRBV7-9 and TRBJ2-1; 7 bases map to TRBD2. The CDR3 contains 17 residues. V gave up 4 bases and J gave up 0 bases; unmatched junction bases: 9. CDR1 SEHNR and CDR2 FQNEAQ come from the germline V gene (reference sequence). CDR3 amino acids: CASSSPERGSSYNEQFF. The CDR3 DNA reads as TGTGCCAGCAGCTCACCAGAGCGGGGTAGCTCCTACAATGAGCAGTTCTTC.

This clonotype was counted many times. The genes are TRBV4-3 and TRBJ2-1; 8 bases fit TRBD1. The length of the CDR3 is 18 residues. J was trimmed by 2 bases and V by 0 bases; bases with no gene match: 9. Per the germline V gene, CDR1 is LGHNA and CDR2 is YSLEER. The CDR3 DNA reads TGCGCCAGCAGCCAAGATCTGTGGACAGGGTTCCCCTACAATGAGCAGTTCTTC. Translated: CASSQDLWTGFPYNEQFF.

This clonotype was counted many times. The chain recombines TRBV2 with TRBJ2-7; perhaps TRBD2 as D (6 bases). The V gene lost 1 base and the J gene lost 2 bases, with 15 bases spanning the gap. This CDR3 is 16 amino acids long. CDR1 is SNHLY, CDR2 FYNNEI, per germline. Here the CDR3 reads CASSEGVREPAYEQYF. Written as DNA, the CDR3 is TGTGCCAGCAGTGAAGGTGTTCGGGAGCCTGCCTACGAGCAGTACTTC.

This clonotype has ten or more counts. The chain links TRBV10-1 to TRBJ2-1, with D maybe TRBD2 (6 bases). The CDR3 runs 14 residues. Trimming stripped 6 bases from V and 8 bases from J, with 17 bases between. Germline V gives CDR1 WNHNN, CDR2 SYGVQD (reference sequence). The CDR3 reads CASSMETGVDEQFF. Written as DNA, the CDR3 is TGCGCCAGCAGCATGGAGACGGGAGTCGATGAGCAGTTCTTC.

This clonotype was observed at least ten times. The V call is TRBV7-2, the J call TRBJ2-5; 8 nucleotides agree with TRBD2. Germline-derived CDR1 and CDR2 are SGHTA and FQGNSA. Trimming cost V 2 bases and J 7 bases; bases outside gene matches: 12. The CDR3 has 16 amino acids. CDR3 residues: CASSLLTSGSVGTQYF. The CDR3, as DNA: TGTGCCAGCAGCTTATTGACGAGCGGGAGTGTGGGGACCCAGTACTTC.

This clonotype was counted ten times or more. V and J are TRBV27 and TRBJ1-1, with a possible D match to TRBD1 (5 bases). CDR3 length equals 15 residues. In germline, CDR1 is MNHEY, CDR2 SMNVEV (reference sequence). V shed 8 bases and J shed 0 bases, with 16 bases lying between them. Written as DNA, the CDR3 is TGTGCCAGCGACGGGGGGGATCGGATGAACACTGAAGCTTTCTTT. Translation gives CASDGGDRMNTEAFF.

This clonotype was counted many times. The chain carries TRBV5-6 and TRBJ2-3, with no clear D. The CDR3 is made up of 15 amino acids. Germline assignment: CDR1 SGHDT and CDR2 YYEEEE. The V end was cut by 4 bases, the J end by 2 bases, with 14 bases between. The DNA for the CDR3 is TGTGCCAGCAGCGATAACCCACTCTTCACAGATACGCAGTATTTT. This codes for CASSDNPLFTDTQYF.

This clonotype was counted ten times or more. Here the CDR3 DNA reads TGTGCCAGCAGTTTAACGGCACGTCGTGGCTACACCTTC. As protein: CASSLTARRGYTF. The chain recombines TRBV12-3 or TRBV12-4 with TRBJ1-2; unclear D gene. This CDR3 contains 13 residues. The V end lost 2 bases, the J end lost 7 bases, and 11 bases lay between the germline ends.

This clonotype showed up many times. This chain connects TRBV10-1 to TRBJ2-2; TRBD2 agrees at 10 bases. V lost 2 bases, J lost 1 base, and 1 base stayed unmatched. Per the germline V gene, CDR1 is WNHNN and CDR2 is SYGVQD (reference sequence). The CDR3 consists of 16 residues. This CDR3 reads CASSEGTSENTGELFF. CDR3 DNA: TGCGCCAGCAGTGAGGGGACTAGCGAGAACACCGGGGAGCTGTTTTTT.

This clonotype was counted only a few times. The V call is TRBV27, the J call TRBJ2-2, with D maybe TRBD2 (6 bases). V shed 4 bases and J shed 7 bases, with 10 bases lying between them. Germline CDR1 MNHEY, CDR2 SMNVEV (reference sequence). This CDR3 spans 13 amino acids. This CDR3 is CASSWSGGGELFF. In nucleotides, the CDR3 is TGTGCCAGCAGTTGGTCCGGGGGCGGGGAGCTGTTTTTT.

This clonotype was seen many times. This chain uses TRBV5-5 with TRBJ1-4; TRBD1 agrees at 9 bases. Trimming removed 4 bases from V and 8 bases from J; junction bases left unmatched: 6. Germline CDR1 is SGHKS and CDR2 is YYEKEE (reference sequence). The CDR3 runs 14 residues. CDR3 nucleotide sequence: TGTGCCAGCAGCCCGACAGGGGGTCGGGAAAAACTGTTTTTT. This gives the protein CASSPTGGREKLFF.

This clonotype was picked up many times. The genes are TRBV12-3 or TRBV12-4 and TRBJ2-1; D gene ambiguous. Trimming cost V 7 bases and J 5 bases, with 9 bases left between them. The CDR3 totals 12 residues. CDR3 loop: CASTLWDNEQFF. The CDR3 DNA reads as TGTGCCAGCACACTTTGGGACAATGAGCAGTTCTTC.

This clonotype was counted between two and nine times. The chain has TRBV15 and TRBJ1-2; D may be TRBD1 (5 bases). CDR1 is LNHNV and CDR2 is YYDKDF in the germline V gene (reference sequence). The V and J ends lost 4 bases and 8 bases respectively, with 20 bases between them. The CDR3 loop spans 15 amino acids. The CDR3 is CATSMPPGPPWGYTF. The CDR3 coding sequence is TGTGCCACCAGCATGCCCCCGGGACCTCCCTGGGGCTACACCTTC.

This clonotype was detected many times. The V gene is TRBV16, the J gene TRBJ2-7; 12 bases map to TRBD2. CDR1 and CDR2 (germline): KGHSY, FQNENV. The CDR3 totals 16 residues. The ends lost 2 bases at V and 3 bases at J; junction bases unmatched: 5. The CDR3 here is CASSQTGTSGHYEQYF. The CDR3 nucleotides are TGTGCCAGCAGCCAAACAGGGACTAGCGGGCACTACGAGCAGTACTTC.

This clonotype has only a few counts. This rearrangement joins TRBV6-2 or TRBV6-3 to TRBJ1-1; unclear D gene. The length of the CDR3 is 13 residues. Germline values: CDR1 MNHEY, CDR2 SVGEGT. Trimming cost V 6 bases and J 5 bases, with 13 bases left between them. The CDR3 is CASRRYPGTEAFF. In nucleotides, the CDR3 is TGTGCCAGCAGAAGATATCCGGGGACTGAAGCTTTCTTT.

This clonotype was detected a few times. One end of the junction does not line up with germline, which may come from a read error. Here the CDR3 DNA reads TGTGCCAGCTGTAGCCGACTCGACCAGGAGACCCAGTACTTC. This sequence encodes CASCSRLDQETQYF. The chain carries TRBV7-2 and TRBJ2-5; D gene ambiguous. CDR1 and CDR2 from the germline V gene are SGHTA and FQGNSA. CDR3 length: 14 amino acids. Full variable domain (outside the CDR3, taken from reference TRBV7-2 and TRBJ2-5): GAGVSQSPSNKVTEKGKDVELRCDPISGHTALYWYRQSLGQGLEFLIYFQGNSAPDKSGLPSDRFSAERTGGSVSTLTIQRTQQEDSAVYLCASCSRLDQETQYFGPGTRLLVL.

The chain uses TRBV7-2 and TRBJ2-1; 8 nucleotides agree with TRBD2. Germline V CDR1 and CDR2: SGHTA, FQGNSA. J lost 3 bases, V lost 5 bases, and 9 bases had no gene match. The CDR3 extends over 16 amino acids. CDR3 residues: CASSPPGGRNYNEQFF. The CDR3 DNA sequence: TGTGCCAGCAGCCCCCCCGGCGGGAGGAACTACAATGAGCAGTTCTTC.

This clonotype was detected many times. The chain combines TRBV29-1 with TRBJ2-5, with a tentative D call TRBD2 (6 bases). This CDR3 region has 11 residues. V lost 5 bases to trimming and J lost 5 bases, with 9 bases between them. The germline gives CDR1 SQVTM, CDR2 ANQGSEA. The DNA of the CDR3 is TGCAGCGTTCAGGAGGGGGAGACCCAGTACTTC. Its translation is CSVQEGETQYF.

This clonotype turned up a few times. The rearrangement uses TRBV20-1 and TRBJ2-1; TRBD2 agrees at 9 bases. The CDR3 loop spans 14 amino acids. The ends lost 4 bases at V and 10 bases at J; junction bases unmatched: 11. The germline gives CDR1 DFQATT, CDR2 SNEGSKA (reference sequence). In DNA form, the CDR3 reads TGCAGTGCTATGCGGACTAGCGATAAGGCCGAGCAGTTCTTC. Its translation: CSAMRTSDKAEQFF.

Many counts were recorded for this clonotype. The chain carries TRBV25-1 and TRBJ1-2; tentatively, D is TRBD1 (6 bases). Looked up from germline, CDR1 is MGHDK and CDR2 is SYGVNS. Trimming removed 6 bases from V and 3 bases from J, with 14 bases in between. There are 14 residues in the CDR3. This CDR3 is CASRPRGLDYGYTF. For the CDR3, the DNA is TGTGCCAGCAGGCCCAGGGGATTAGACTATGGCTACACCTTC.